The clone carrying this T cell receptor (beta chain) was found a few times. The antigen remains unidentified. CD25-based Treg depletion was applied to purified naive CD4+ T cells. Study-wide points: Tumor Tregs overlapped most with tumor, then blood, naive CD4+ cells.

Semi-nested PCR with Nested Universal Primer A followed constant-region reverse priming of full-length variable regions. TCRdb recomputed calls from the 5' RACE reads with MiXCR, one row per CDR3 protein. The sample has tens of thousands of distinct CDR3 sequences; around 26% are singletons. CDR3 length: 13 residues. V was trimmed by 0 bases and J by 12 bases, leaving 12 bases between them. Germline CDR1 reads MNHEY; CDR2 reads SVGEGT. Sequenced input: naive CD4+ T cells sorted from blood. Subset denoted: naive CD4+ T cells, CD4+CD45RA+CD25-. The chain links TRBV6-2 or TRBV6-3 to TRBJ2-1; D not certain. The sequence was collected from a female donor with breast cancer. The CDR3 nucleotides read TGTGCCAGCAGTTACTCGGCAGGTTTTCGGCAGTTCTTC. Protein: CASSYSAGFRQFF.